This paragraph covers one T cell receptor (beta chain) sequence. At least ten counts were recorded for this clone. It has no known antigen specificity. Per-nucleotide qualities are absent, and no much larger clonotype sits a single base away. Preparation of the library involved PCR. Reads for this sample came from an Illumina HiSeq 4000. The TCR beta-chain CDR3 region of each patient was profiled by high-throughput sequencing. In the original analysis: CDR3 differences across clinicopathological groups were used to build a classifier for discriminating distant-metastatic papillary thyroid cancer patients. The Shannon index was used to measure repertoire diversity, and the Morisita-Horn index was used to measure how similar tumor and blood repertoires were. The public reads were reprocessed in TCRdb via fastp at Q25 and MiXCR, keeping in-frame beta chains. The V and J calls follow TCRdb's processing rather than the paper's. A total of some 21,000 clones appear in this sample, about 17% of them only once. The ten top clones hold roughly 20% of the sample.

These data are taken from a study of metastatic and nonmetastatic thyroid tumors (dated by TCRdb to between 2020 and 2021). Study-wide context: The researchers compared repertoires between peripheral blood samples and tumor or nodule tissue samples from patients with malignant or benign thyroid disease. The study at large found these results: In both blood and tumor samples, malignant tumors were reported to have significantly higher TCR beta diversity than benign nodules.

No treatment had been received by any patient before thyroid surgery. Using T-cell receptor beta sequencing, the researchers looked back retrospectively at clinical samples from patients, gathered between about 2011 and 2019. The CDR3 spans 14 residues, from the cysteine through the phenylalanine. Just the 42-base CDR3 DNA is kept, in frame starting at base 1. A distance of 12 bases separates the germline ends of V and J, which lose 4 bases and 2 bases respectively. CDR1 is given as SGHAT and CDR2 as FQNNGV, both from the germline V gene. The V gene is TRBV11-2 and the J gene is TRBJ2-7, with the D gene not clear enough to name. Sequences were obtained from blood. The receptor's source is a male donor with papillary thyroid cancer or a benign thyroid nodule (not recorded which). Some clones in this sample may be carry-over from other donors' samples. The CDR3 is CASSSRIGTYEQYF. At the DNA level, the sequence is TGTGCCAGCAGCTCAAGGATCGGAACCTACGAGCAGTACTTC.